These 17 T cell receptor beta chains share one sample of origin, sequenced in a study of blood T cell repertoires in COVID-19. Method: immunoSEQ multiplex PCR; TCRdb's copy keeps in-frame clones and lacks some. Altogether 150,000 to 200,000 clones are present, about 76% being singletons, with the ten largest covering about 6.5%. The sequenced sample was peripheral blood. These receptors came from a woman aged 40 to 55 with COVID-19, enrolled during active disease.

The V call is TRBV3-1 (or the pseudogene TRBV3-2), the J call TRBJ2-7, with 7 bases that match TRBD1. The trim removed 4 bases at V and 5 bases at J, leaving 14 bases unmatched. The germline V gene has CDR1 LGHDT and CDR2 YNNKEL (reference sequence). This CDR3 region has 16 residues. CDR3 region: CASSLGTDPWVHEQYF. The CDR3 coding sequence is TGTGCCAGCAGCCTAGGGACAGACCCCTGGGTCCACGAGCAGTACTTC.

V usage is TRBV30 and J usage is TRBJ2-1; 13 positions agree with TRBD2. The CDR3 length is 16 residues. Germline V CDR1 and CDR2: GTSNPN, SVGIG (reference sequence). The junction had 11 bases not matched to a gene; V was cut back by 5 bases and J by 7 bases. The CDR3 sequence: CAWELRLAGGPNEQFF. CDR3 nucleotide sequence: TGTGCCTGGGAACTAAGACTAGCGGGAGGCCCAAATGAGCAGTTCTTC. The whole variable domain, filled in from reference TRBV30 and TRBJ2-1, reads SQTIHQWPATLVQPVGSPLSLECTVEGTSNPNLYWYRQAAGRGLQLLFYSVGIGQISSEVPQNLSASRPQDRQFILSSKKLLLSDSGFYLCAWELRLAGGPNEQFFGPGTRLTVL.

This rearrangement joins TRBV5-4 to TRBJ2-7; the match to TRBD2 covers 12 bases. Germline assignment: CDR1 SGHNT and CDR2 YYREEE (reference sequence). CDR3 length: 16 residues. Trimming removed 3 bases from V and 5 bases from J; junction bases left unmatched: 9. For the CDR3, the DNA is TGTGCCAGCAGCTCCTCGACTAGCGGGAGTATCCACGAGCAGTACTTC. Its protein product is CASSSSTSGSIHEQYF.

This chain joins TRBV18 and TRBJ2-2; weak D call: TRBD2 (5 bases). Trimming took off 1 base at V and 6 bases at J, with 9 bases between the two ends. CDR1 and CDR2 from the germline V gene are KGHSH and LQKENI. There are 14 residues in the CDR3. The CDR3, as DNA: TGTGCCAGCTCACCACTAGCGTGGGCCGGGGAGCTGTTTTTT. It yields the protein CASSPLAWAGELFF.

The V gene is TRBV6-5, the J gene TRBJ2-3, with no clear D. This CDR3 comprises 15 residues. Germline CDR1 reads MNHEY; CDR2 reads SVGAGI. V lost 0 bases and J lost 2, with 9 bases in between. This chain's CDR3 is CASSYSRDYTDTQYF. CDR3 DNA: TGTGCCAGCAGTTACTCGAGAGATTACACAGATACGCAGTATTTT.

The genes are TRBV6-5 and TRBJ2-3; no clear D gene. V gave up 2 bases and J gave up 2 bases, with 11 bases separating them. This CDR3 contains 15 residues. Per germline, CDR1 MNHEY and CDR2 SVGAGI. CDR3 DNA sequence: TGTGCCAGCAGTTACATAGCAAGGCACACAGATACGCAGTATTTT. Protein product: CASSYIARHTDTQYF.

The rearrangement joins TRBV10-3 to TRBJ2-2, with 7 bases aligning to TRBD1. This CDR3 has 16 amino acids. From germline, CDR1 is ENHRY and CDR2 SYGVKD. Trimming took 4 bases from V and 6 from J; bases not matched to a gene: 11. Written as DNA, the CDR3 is TGTGCCATCAGTGCCGGGACAGCCCAACGAGCCGGGGAGCTGTTTTTT. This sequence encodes CAISAGTAQRAGELFF.

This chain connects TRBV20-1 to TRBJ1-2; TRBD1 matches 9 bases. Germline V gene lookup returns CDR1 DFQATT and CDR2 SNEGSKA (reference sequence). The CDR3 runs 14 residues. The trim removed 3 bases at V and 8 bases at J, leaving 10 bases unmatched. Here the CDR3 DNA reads TGCAGTGCTAGTAGTTCGACAGGGGGAAAAGGCTACACCTTC. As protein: CSASSSTGGKGYTF.

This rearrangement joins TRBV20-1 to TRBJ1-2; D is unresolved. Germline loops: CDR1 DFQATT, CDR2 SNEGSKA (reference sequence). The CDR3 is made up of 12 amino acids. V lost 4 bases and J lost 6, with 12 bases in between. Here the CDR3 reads CSANDGLNGYTF. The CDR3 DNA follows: TGCAGTGCTAATGACGGACTCAATGGCTACACCTTC.

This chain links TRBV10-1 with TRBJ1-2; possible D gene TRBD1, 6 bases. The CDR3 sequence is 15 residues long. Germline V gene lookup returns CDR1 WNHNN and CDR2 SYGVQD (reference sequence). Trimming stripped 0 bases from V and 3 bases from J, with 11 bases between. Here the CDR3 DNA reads TGCGCCAGCAGTGAGTCGTCGGGGGGCGACTATGGCTACACCTTC. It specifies CASSESSGGDYGYTF.

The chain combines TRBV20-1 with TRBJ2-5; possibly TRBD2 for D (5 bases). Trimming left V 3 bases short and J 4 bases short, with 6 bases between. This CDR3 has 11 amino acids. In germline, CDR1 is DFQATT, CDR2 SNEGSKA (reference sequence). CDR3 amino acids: CSASAGETQYF. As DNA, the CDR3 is TGCAGTGCTAGCGCGGGAGAGACCCAGTACTTC.

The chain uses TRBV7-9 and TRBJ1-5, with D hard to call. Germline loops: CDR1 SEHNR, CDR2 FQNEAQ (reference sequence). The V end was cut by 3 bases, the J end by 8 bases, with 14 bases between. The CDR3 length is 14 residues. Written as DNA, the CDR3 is TGTGCCAGCAGCTTTACATCAGAAGCGGAGCCCCAGCATTTT. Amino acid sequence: CASSFTSEAEPQHF. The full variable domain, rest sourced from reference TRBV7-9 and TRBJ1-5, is DTGVSQNPRHKITKRGQNVTFRCDPISEHNRLYWYRQTLGQGPEFLTYFQNEAQLEKSRLLSDRFSAERPKGSFSTLEIQRTEQGDSAMYLCASSFTSEAEPQHFGDGTRLSIL.

The CDR3 DNA reads as TGTGCCAGCAGCCAAGGAGGTCCCTACGAGCAGTACTTC. Its translation: CASSQGGPYEQYF. The chain links TRBV3-1 (or the pseudogene TRBV3-2) to TRBJ2-7, with D unresolved. Between the trimmed V and J ends, which lost 1 base and 2 bases, there was a span of 6 bases. The CDR3 totals 13 residues. The germline gives CDR1 LGHDT, CDR2 YNNKEL (reference sequence).

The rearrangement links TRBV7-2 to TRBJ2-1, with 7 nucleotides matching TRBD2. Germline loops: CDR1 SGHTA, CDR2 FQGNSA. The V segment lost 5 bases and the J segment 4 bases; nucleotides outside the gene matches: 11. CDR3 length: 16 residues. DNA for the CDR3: TGTGCCAGCAGCCCCCTGGGCGGGGGACCTTACAATGAGCAGTTCTTC. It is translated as CASSPLGGGPYNEQFF.

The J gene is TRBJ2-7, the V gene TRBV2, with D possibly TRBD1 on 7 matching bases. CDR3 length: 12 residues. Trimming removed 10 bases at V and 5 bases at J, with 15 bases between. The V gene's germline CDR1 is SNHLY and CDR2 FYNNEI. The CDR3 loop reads CATQRRGDEQYF. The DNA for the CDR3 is TGTGCCACCCAGCGCAGGGGGGACGAGCAGTACTTC. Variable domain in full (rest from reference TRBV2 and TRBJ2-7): EPEVTQTPSHQVTQMGQEVILRCVPISNHLYFYWYRQILGQKVEFLVSFYNNEISEKSEIFDDQFSVERPDGSNFTLKIRSTKLEDSAMYFCATQRRGDEQYFGPGTRLTVT.

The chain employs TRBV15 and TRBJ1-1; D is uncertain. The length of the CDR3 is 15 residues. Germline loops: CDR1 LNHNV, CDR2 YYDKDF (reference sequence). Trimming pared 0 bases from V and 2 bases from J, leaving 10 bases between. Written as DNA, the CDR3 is TGTGCCACCAGCAGAGATGCGGAAGACAACACTGAAGCTTTCTTT. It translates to CATSRDAEDNTEAFF.

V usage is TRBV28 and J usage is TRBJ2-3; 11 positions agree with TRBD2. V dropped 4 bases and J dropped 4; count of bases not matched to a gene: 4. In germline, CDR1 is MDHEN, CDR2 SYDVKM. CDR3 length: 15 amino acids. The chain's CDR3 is CASSSSGGISDTQYF. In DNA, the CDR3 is TGTGCCAGCAGTTCTAGCGGGGGGATATCAGATACGCAGTATTTT.